This T cell receptor (beta chain) was found in a study of PD-1 blockade in classical Hodgkin lymphoma. General study results and limits: Complete responders matched newly diagnosed patients in baseline diversity.

On this clone: Its antigen is unknown.

Using immunoSEQ multiplex PCR, the repertoire was profiled, and TCRdb retains in-frame clones only, with some absent. The profile shows about 27,000 clones, about three quarters of them singletons. From germline, CDR1 is GTSNPN and CDR2 SVGIG (reference sequence). V lost 0 bases and J 4 bases, leaving 15 bases between the germline ends. The CDR3 is made up of 15 amino acids. Every one of the patients relapsed after autologous stem cell transplantation (brentuximab vedotin exposure was variable). The CD4+ T cells used were purified from thawed PBMCs through magnetic negative selection. Each best response was a complete response, a partial response or progressive disease.

The sample here was CD4+ T cells from blood, taken at baseline. This TCR was recovered from a human donor with classical Hodgkin lymphoma. The chain carries TRBV30 and TRBJ1-2, with D possibly TRBD1 on 5 matching bases. CDR3 DNA sequence: TGTGCCTGGAGTGTTTATAGGGGTTTTGGCTATGGCTACACCTTC. Translating gives CAWSVYRGFGYGYTF. The full variable domain, in which reference TRBV30 and TRBJ1-2 provide the parts outside the CDR3, is SQTIHQWPATLVQPVGSPLSLECTVEGTSNPNLYWYRQAAGRGLQLLFYSVGIGQISSEVPQNLSASRPQDRQFILSSKKLLLSDSGFYLCAWSVYRGFGYGYTFGSGTRLTVV.